What follows are 8 T cell receptor beta chains derived from one specimen sequenced in a study of shared clonotypes between healthy human individuals. CD45RO-negative cells were positively selected for CCR7, leaving out terminally differentiated effector memory CD45RA+ cells. Libraries were prepared by immunoSEQ multiplex PCR; TCRdb keeps only in-frame clonotypes and omits some of them. This sample has 1.5 million to 2.5 million clones, with about 94% found just once. Sequencing was done on a sample of naive CD8+ T cells sorted from blood. These receptors all stem from a man aged 18 to 30 in good health.

This sequence joins TRBV30 and TRBJ1-5; no clear D. This CDR3 is 14 amino acids long. Germline lookup yields CDR1 GTSNPN and CDR2 SVGIG (reference sequence). V lost 2 bases and J 4 bases, leaving 12 bases between the germline ends. The CDR3 region is CAWSWIGPNQPQHF. CDR3 DNA sequence: TGTGCCTGGAGTTGGATAGGGCCAAATCAGCCCCAGCATTTT.

The V call is TRBV19, the J call TRBJ1-6, with D hard to call. Per germline, CDR1 LNHDA and CDR2 SQIVND (reference sequence). CDR3 size: 14 residues. Trimming pared 5 bases from V and 3 bases from J, leaving 8 bases between. CDR3 in DNA: TGTGCCAGTAGTGTCCGGGACTATAATTCACCCCTCCACTTT. Translation gives CASSVRDYNSPLHF.

The chain joins TRBV6-5 to TRBJ2-2, with D perhaps TRBD1 (6 bases). Germline assignment: CDR1 MNHEY and CDR2 SVGAGI. The V and J ends lost 10 bases and 4 bases respectively, with 13 bases between them. CDR3 length: 13 residues. The CDR3 region is CATGGQFTGELFF. The CDR3 DNA follows: TGTGCCACCGGCGGACAGTTCACCGGGGAGCTGTTTTTT.

V and J are TRBV27 and TRBJ2-5; 11 bases are shared with TRBD1. Per germline, CDR1 MNHEY and CDR2 SMNVEV (reference sequence). CDR3 length: 16 amino acids. V lost 5 bases and J lost 5; bases outside the gene matches: 10. The DNA of the CDR3 is TGTGCCAGCAGTCCAATTGGGACAGGGGGTTCGGAGACCCAGTACTTC. Translating it yields CASSPIGTGGSETQYF.

J is TRBJ2-2 and V is TRBV30; D unresolved. The CDR3 runs to 13 residues. Germline V gene lookup returns CDR1 GTSNPN and CDR2 SVGIG (reference sequence). Deletions cut 5 bases from V and 6 bases from J, with 13 bases between. The CDR3 DNA sequence: TGTGCCTGGGCAGAGGTGGGTGCCGGGGAGCTGTTTTTT. The encoded protein is CAWAEVGAGELFF. The full variable domain, rest sourced from reference TRBV30 and TRBJ2-2, is SQTIHQWPATLVQPVGSPLSLECTVEGTSNPNLYWYRQAAGRGLQLLFYSVGIGQISSEVPQNLSASRPQDRQFILSSKKLLLSDSGFYLCAWAEVGAGELFFGEGSRLTVL.

The CDR3 bases are TGTGCCAGCAGCTTCGAGTACGTGGGGGACAGCCTGCCCGAGCAGTACTTC. Translation gives CASSFEYVGDSLPEQYF. The V and J genes are TRBV5-5 and TRBJ2-7; 7 bases are shared with TRBD1. Germline CDR1 and CDR2: SGHKS and YYEKEE (reference sequence). The CDR3 consists of 17 residues. V dropped 2 bases and J dropped 6; count of bases not matched to a gene: 17.

In this sample, this clone turned up once. Here the CDR3 DNA reads TGTGCCAGCAGCTTAGCCCCGGTTGGTATTAGTCGGGAAGAGACCCAGTACTTC. Amino acid sequence: CASSLAPVGISREETQYF. J is TRBJ2-5 and V is TRBV11-2; D unresolved. Trimming took off 1 base at V and 3 bases at J, with 21 bases between the two ends. CDR1 SGHAT and CDR2 FQNNGV come from the germline V gene. CDR3 length: 18 residues.

V and J are TRBV15 and TRBJ2-1, with 7 positions matching TRBD2. Germline CDR1 LNHNV, CDR2 YYDKDF (reference sequence). The CDR3 consists of 16 residues. J was trimmed by 4 bases and V by 0 bases; bases with no gene match: 6. This CDR3 is CATSRDGLADYNEQFF. CDR3 nucleotide sequence: TGTGCCACCAGCAGAGATGGGCTAGCGGATTACAATGAGCAGTTCTTC.